The 27 T cell receptor beta chains below all came from one sample that was sequenced in a study of shared clonotypes between healthy human individuals (dated by TCRdb to 2018 to 2020). The library came from the immunoSEQ multiplex PCR assay. TCRdb retrieved this table from immuneACCESS and kept in-frame rearrangements only. Not all clones are present; in checked studies, unresolved V genes account for under half, and no reason is known for the remainder. This sample gives hundreds of thousands of clones in total; less than 96% of them show up just once. Of the sample, approximately 0.06% is held by the ten largest clones. Material for sequencing was naive CD4+ T cells sorted from blood. The cell subset or site label of this sample denotes: CD45RA+ positively selected. The receptors stem from a woman in her twenties or thirties in good health.

V and J are TRBV2 and TRBJ1-1, with a possible D match to TRBD1 (6 bases). V was clipped by 1 base and J by 4 bases, with 13 bases between them. There are 15 residues in the CDR3. The V gene's germline CDR1 is SNHLY and CDR2 FYNNEI. The CDR3 nucleotides are TGTGCCAGCAGTGAAGAAGGCAGGGGAGTCACTGAAGCTTTCTTT. Translated, it gives CASSEEGRGVTEAFF. The complete variable domain, with remaining parts taken from reference TRBV2 and TRBJ1-1, reads EPEVTQTPSHQVTQMGQEVILRCVPISNHLYFYWYRQILGQKVEFLVSFYNNEISEKSEIFDDQFSVERPDGSNFTLKIRSTKLEDSAMYFCASSEEGRGVTEAFFGQGTRLTVV.

This chain links TRBV5-3 with TRBJ2-5; the match to TRBD2 covers 7 bases. TRBV5-3 falls under the ORF class, with uncertain function. This CDR3 contains 17 residues. Trimming removed 2 bases from V and 0 bases from J; junction bases left unmatched: 10. The DNA of the CDR3 is TGTGCCAGAAGCTTAGGTTCGTCCGGGACTAACCAAGAGACCCAGTACTTC. This translates into CARSLGSSGTNQETQYF.

This clone has only one observation. The chain uses TRBV11-2 and TRBJ2-7; 9 bases are shared with TRBD1. Trimming cost V 0 bases and J 9 bases; bases outside gene matches: 15. CDR1 and CDR2 (germline): SGHAT, FQNNGV. The CDR3 has 17 amino acids. CDR3 DNA sequence: TGTGCCAGCAGCTTAGATCATTGGGGACAGGGAACTGTCGGGCAGTACTTC. Its translation: CASSLDHWGQGTVGQYF.

This clone was counted once. The gene calls are TRBV15 and TRBJ1-2; D is perhaps TRBD1 (5 bases). The length of the CDR3 is 15 residues. CDR1 is LNHNV, CDR2 YYDKDF, per germline (reference sequence). V lost 3 bases to trimming and J lost 0 bases, with 11 bases between them. CDR3 bases: TGTGCCACCAGCAGGAGGGTGGACACTAACTATGGCTACACCTTC. It translates to CATSRRVDTNYGYTF.

The chain couples TRBV14 to TRBJ2-5; D not certain. This CDR3 is built from 13 residues. CDR1 SGHDN and CDR2 FVKESK come from the germline V gene. V was cut by 4 bases and J by 1 base, with 7 bases left in between. In DNA form, the CDR3 reads TGTGCCAGCAGCCGAAGTCTCCAAGAGACCCAGTACTTC. Its protein is CASSRSLQETQYF.

The chain carries TRBV28 and TRBJ2-5; D could derive from TRBD1 or TRBD2 (5 bases each). The CDR3 has 15 residues. V was trimmed by 5 bases and J by 1 base, leaving 14 bases between them. Looked up from germline, CDR1 is MDHEN and CDR2 is SYDVKM. DNA for the CDR3: TGTGCCAGCAGTCCTCCGGGACGGACCCAAGAGACCCAGTACTTC. It yields the protein CASSPPGRTQETQYF.

The chain joins TRBV5-4 to TRBJ2-3; D is possibly TRBD1 or TRBD2 (5 bases each). The CDR3 has 14 amino acids. V gave up 1 base and J gave up 2 bases, with 8 bases separating them. The germline V gene encodes CDR1 SGHNT and CDR2 YYREEE (reference sequence). The CDR3 sequence: CASSLMGDTDTQYF. The CDR3 region has the DNA TGTGCCAGCAGCTTGATGGGGGACACAGATACGCAGTATTTT.

This chain links TRBV19 with TRBJ1-2; D is undetermined. The germline V gene has CDR1 LNHDA and CDR2 SQIVND (reference sequence). CDR3 length: 13 amino acids. V lost 2 bases and J 8 bases, leaving 12 bases between the germline ends. CDR3 in amino acids: CASSIKPGRGYTF. In DNA, the CDR3 is TGTGCCAGTAGTATAAAGCCCGGGCGCGGCTACACCTTC.

The J gene is TRBJ2-3, the V gene TRBV18; TRBD2 matches at 9 bases. The CDR3 has 14 residues. Germline CDR1 and CDR2: KGHSH and LQKENI. V lost 5 bases and J lost 4; bases outside the gene matches: 4. CDR3 sequence: CASSGGRGPDTQYF. The CDR3 DNA reads TGTGCCAGCTCAGGCGGGAGGGGGCCAGATACGCAGTATTTT. The full variable domain, in which reference TRBV18 and TRBJ2-3 provide the parts outside the CDR3, is NAGVMQNPRHLVRRRGQEARLRCSPMKGHSHVYWYRQLPEEGLKFMVYLQKENIIDESGMPKERFSAEFPKEGPSILRIQQVVRGDSAAYFCASSGGRGPDTQYFGPGTRLTVL.

This chain connects TRBV11-1 to TRBJ2-6; D is uncertain. Between the trimmed V and J ends, which lost 5 bases and 2 bases, there was a span of 10 bases. Germline V gene lookup returns CDR1 SGHAT and CDR2 FQDESV (reference sequence). The CDR3 is 15 residues long. The CDR3: CASSPYGTGANVLTF. The CDR3 bases are TGTGCCAGCAGCCCTTACGGTACTGGGGCCAACGTCCTGACTTTC.

The chain carries TRBV19 and TRBJ2-2; D perhaps matches TRBD2 (5 bases). V was clipped by 10 bases and J by 3 bases, with 12 bases between them. The CDR3 loop spans 13 amino acids. Germline V gives CDR1 LNHDA, CDR2 SQIVND (reference sequence). CDR3 loop: CATHDYYTGELFF. The CDR3 nucleotides are TGTGCCACCCATGACTACTACACCGGGGAGCTGTTTTTT.

This chain connects TRBV28 to TRBJ2-3; 10 nucleotides match TRBD2. This CDR3 contains 14 residues. The V gene's germline CDR1 is MDHEN and CDR2 SYDVKM. The J segment lost 9 bases and the V segment lost 6 bases, leaving 9 bases of the junction unmatched. CDR3 protein: CASRLAGGGGTQYF. CDR3 coding DNA: TGTGCCAGCAGATTAGCGGGAGGTGGGGGGACGCAGTATTTT.

The rearrangement joins TRBV7-9 to TRBJ2-5; 10 nucleotides match TRBD1. The CDR3 runs 15 residues. Germline values: CDR1 SEHNR, CDR2 FQNEAQ (reference sequence). Trimming cost V 5 bases and J 7 bases; bases outside gene matches: 10. This CDR3 reads CASSLGTGAGGTQYF. DNA of the CDR3: TGTGCCAGCAGCCTCGGGACAGGGGCTGGGGGGACCCAGTACTTC. Based on the CDR3 plus reference TRBV7-9 and TRBJ2-5, the full variable domain is DTGVSQNPRHKITKRGQNVTFRCDPISEHNRLYWYRQTLGQGPEFLTYFQNEAQLEKSRLLSDRFSAERPKGSFSTLEIQRTEQGDSAMYLCASSLGTGAGGTQYFGPGTRLLVL.

This chain connects TRBV18 to TRBJ1-5; D is unresolved. CDR1 and CDR2 from the germline V gene are KGHSH and LQKENI. V gave up 3 bases and J gave up 4 bases, with 13 bases separating them. This CDR3 comprises 15 residues. The CDR3 protein is CASSPGPPENQPQHF. The DNA for the CDR3 is TGTGCCAGCTCACCCGGGCCCCCGGAAAATCAGCCCCAGCATTTT.

The gene calls are TRBV6-8 and TRBJ1-1; D not certain. V lost 5 bases and J lost 1, with 17 bases in between. Germline lookup yields CDR1 MNHGY and CDR2 SAAAGT. The CDR3 is 16 residues long. For the CDR3, the DNA is TGTGCCAGCAGTCTACTTTCGTCCACAGCGAACACTGAAGCTTTCTTT. This encodes CASSLLSSTANTEAFF.

This sequence joins TRBV5-5 and TRBJ2-7; 13 bases are a match to TRBD2. V trimming: 4 bases; J trimming: 10 bases; junction bases outside the gene matches: 11. The V gene's germline CDR1 is SGHKS and CDR2 YYEKEE (reference sequence). CDR3 size: 15 residues. CDR3 region: CASSVSGLAGKDQYF. In DNA form, the CDR3 reads TGTGCCAGCAGCGTATCGGGACTAGCGGGGAAAGACCAGTACTTC.

This clone occurred once. The chain uses TRBV19 and TRBJ2-5; 8 nucleotides align to TRBD2. V lost 6 bases to trimming and J lost 2 bases; unmatched junction nucleotides: 14. Per the germline V gene, CDR1 is LNHDA and CDR2 is SQIVND (reference sequence). The CDR3 covers 17 residues. The CDR3: CASSSLAGRGGQETQYF. The CDR3 nucleotides are TGTGCCAGTAGCAGCTTAGCGGGACGGGGGGGGCAAGAGACCCAGTACTTC.

This CDR3 is CASSLVDRGYGYTF. The CDR3 nucleotides are TGTGCCAGCAGCTTAGTCGACCGTGGCTATGGCTACACCTTC. The chain uses TRBV7-9 and TRBJ1-2, with no clear D. This CDR3 comprises 14 residues. Trimming pared 1 base from V and 4 bases from J, leaving 10 bases between. Looked up from germline, CDR1 is SEHNR and CDR2 is FQNEAQ (reference sequence).

J is TRBJ2-7 and V is TRBV5-5; D gene uncertain. V lost 0 bases to trimming and J lost 3 bases, with 16 bases between them. Germline assignment: CDR1 SGHKS and CDR2 YYEKEE (reference sequence). This CDR3 is 16 amino acids long. For the CDR3, the DNA is TGTGCCAGCAGCTTGGATGGGGATTTAAGGATCTACGAGCAGTACTTC. The encoded protein is CASSLDGDLRIYEQYF.

This chain connects TRBV11-2 to TRBJ1-1; unclear D gene. CDR1 and CDR2 from the germline V gene are SGHAT and FQNNGV. CDR3 length equals 14 residues. V dropped 3 bases and J dropped 0 bases, with 8 bases sitting between them. The CDR3 region has the DNA TGTGCCAGCAGCTTGGTAGGGATGAACACTGAAGCTTTCTTT. Protein product: CASSLVGMNTEAFF.

The chain has TRBV2 and TRBJ2-5, with 7 bases fitting TRBD2. The ends lost 2 bases at V and 3 bases at J; junction bases unmatched: 3. The CDR3 runs to 14 residues. The V gene's germline CDR1 is SNHLY and CDR2 FYNNEI. The CDR3: CASSEMREKETQYF. CDR3 coding DNA: TGTGCCAGCAGTGAAATGCGGGAGAAAGAGACCCAGTACTTC.

V and J are TRBV4-1 and TRBJ2-5; D uncertain. The DNA end lines up better with TRBJ2-7; the J call may be wrong. The CDR3 sequence is 14 residues long. The V gene's germline CDR1 is MGHRA and CDR2 YSYEKL. The CDR3 region is CASSQFAPNYEQYF. CDR3 bases: TGCGCCAGCAGCCAATTCGCTCCGAACTACGAGCAGTACTTC.

V gene TRBV7-9 combines with J gene TRBJ2-7; 7 positions agree with TRBD2. The junction had 7 bases not matched to a gene; V was cut back by 3 bases and J by 5 bases. This CDR3 comprises 14 residues. Germline loops: CDR1 SEHNR, CDR2 FQNEAQ (reference sequence). The CDR3 spells CASSLDREENEQYF. The CDR3 DNA sequence: TGTGCCAGCAGCTTGGACCGGGAGGAAAACGAGCAGTACTTC.

The gene calls are TRBV14 and TRBJ1-1; no clear D. This CDR3 comprises 15 residues. Germline V lookup: CDR1 SGHDN, CDR2 FVKESK. The V end was cut by 4 bases, the J end by 5 bases, with 17 bases between. As DNA, the CDR3 is TGTGCCAGCAGCCCACTAAGAAATATTGGGACTGAAGCTTTCTTT. Protein sequence: CASSPLRNIGTEAFF.

This chain connects TRBV19 to TRBJ1-4; perhaps TRBD1 as D (5 bases). V gave up 1 base and J gave up 8 bases, with 17 bases separating them. This CDR3 has 16 amino acids. CDR1 is LNHDA, CDR2 SQIVND, per germline (reference sequence). CDR3 region: CASSIVGQGSGEKLFF. DNA for the CDR3: TGTGCCAGTAGTATAGTTGGTCAGGGAAGCGGCGAAAAACTGTTTTTT.

The V call is TRBV6-4, the J call TRBJ1-2, with D hard to call. Trimming took off 2 bases at V and 0 bases at J, with 10 bases between the two ends. Germline V CDR1 and CDR2: MRHNA, SNTAGT. CDR3 size: 15 residues. This CDR3 is CASSDPPPANYGYTF. Written as DNA, the CDR3 is TGTGCCAGCAGTGACCCGCCGCCAGCTAACTATGGCTACACCTTC.

The CDR3 is CASSRKGGLDHQETQYF. DNA for the CDR3: TGCGCCAGCAGCCGAAAAGGGGGACTAGACCATCAAGAGACCCAGTACTTC. The rearrangement joins TRBV4-1 to TRBJ2-5; 8 bases are a match to TRBD2. There are 17 residues in the CDR3. Trimming cost V 4 bases and J 2 bases; bases outside gene matches: 12. Germline assignment: CDR1 MGHRA and CDR2 YSYEKL.